This TCR beta chain comes out of a study of OX40 agonist ivuxolimab in advanced cancers. Sequencing used immunoSEQ multiplex PCR; TCRdb keeps in-frame clones, though not all of them. Here the sample spans 65,000 or so clones, around 83% being singletons. The CDR3 runs 14 residues. J is TRBJ2-7 and V is TRBV21-1; TRBD1 is taken as the D call from the table, unchecked against the DNA. TRBV21-1 is marked as a pseudogene. The sample here was CD4+ or CD8+ T cells sorted from blood, taken in a trial of the OX40 agonist ivuxolimab. The TCR was taken from an adult with an advanced solid tumor such as melanoma, head and neck, liver or kidney cancer. The CDR3 DNA reads TGTGCCAGCAGCAAAGTGCAGGGCTCCTACGAGCAGTACTTC. Protein product: CASSKVQGSYEQYF.